The T cell receptor beta chain described here comes from a study of OX40 agonist ivuxolimab in advanced cancers. Study-wide context: Patients were dosed with the agonistic anti-OX40 (CD134) antibody ivuxolimab. Participants averaged roughly 60 years of age (range roughly 20 to 90) and were around 80% male. Patients undergoing dose escalation presented with hepatocellular carcinoma, melanoma, renal cell or head and neck cancer. Findings and limits, study-wide: In the expanded peripheral T cells, antigen specificity was never determined.

Turning to this clone: The antigen is not known.

CDR1 and CDR2 from the germline V gene are SGHDT and YYEEEE. V shed 0 bases and J shed 7 bases, with 11 bases lying between them. The CDR3 runs 13 residues. Using immunoSEQ multiplex PCR, the repertoire was profiled, and TCRdb retains in-frame clones only, with some absent. The sample holds about 66,000 clones, about 81% seen once. The receptor was derived from an adult with an advanced solid tumor such as melanoma, head and neck, liver or kidney cancer. The chain carries TRBV5-6 and TRBJ2-7; D gene uncertain. This specimen consisted of CD4+ or CD8+ T cells sorted from blood, obtained in a trial of the OX40 agonist ivuxolimab. CDR3 nucleotide sequence: TGTGCCAGCAGCTTGGGGTTTTTTGCGGAGCAGTACTTC. The encoded protein is CASSLGFFAEQYF.